This T cell receptor beta chain emerged from a study of regulatory T cells in long-lasting Graves disease. Noted time point: newly diagnosed GD, antithyroid drugs for less than 3 months. The TCR library used RNA extracted from PBMCs. Investigators prepared the TCR beta libraries by applying iRepertoire HTBI primers and Arm-PCR of CDR3 regions. TCRdb passed the multiplex PCR reads through MiXCR, listing each CDR3 protein once. The sample includes 560,000 or so distinct CDR3 sequences, approximately 16% of them seen just once. The ends were cut back, 3 bases at V and 0 bases at J, with 9 bases in the middle. The CDR3 loop spans 15 amino acids. Germline V gives CDR1 KGHSH, CDR2 LQKENI. This same sample was also taken into another study, of T cells in Graves' hyperthyroidism and ophthalmopathy.

The source is a man between 18 and 29 years old with Graves disease. J is TRBJ2-1 and V is TRBV18; no definite D call. The material sequenced was peripheral blood mononuclear cells (PBMCs), taken at new diagnosis, from a patient treated with antithyroid drugs. The CDR3 reads CASSPTLGSYNEQFF. The CDR3 bases are TGTGCCAGCTCACCGACATTAGGCTCCTACAATGAGCAGTTCTTC.